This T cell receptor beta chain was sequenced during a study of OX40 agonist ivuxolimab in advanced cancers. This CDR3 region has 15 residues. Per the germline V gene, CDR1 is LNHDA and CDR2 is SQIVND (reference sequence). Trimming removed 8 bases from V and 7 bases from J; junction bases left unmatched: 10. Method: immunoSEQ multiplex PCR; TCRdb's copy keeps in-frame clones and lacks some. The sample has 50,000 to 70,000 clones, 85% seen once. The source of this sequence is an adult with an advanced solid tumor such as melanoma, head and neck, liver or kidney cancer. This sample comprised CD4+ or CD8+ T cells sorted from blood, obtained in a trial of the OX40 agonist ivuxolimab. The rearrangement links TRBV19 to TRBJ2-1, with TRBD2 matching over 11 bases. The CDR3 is CASGSGGATANEQFF. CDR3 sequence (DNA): TGTGCCAGTGGTAGCGGGGGGGCCACGGCGAATGAGCAGTTCTTC. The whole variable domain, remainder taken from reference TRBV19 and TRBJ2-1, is DGGITQSPKYLFRKEGQNVTLSCEQNLNHDAMYWYRQDPGQGLRLIYYSQIVNDFQKGDIAEGYSVSREKKESFPLTVTSAQKNPTAFYLCASGSGGATANEQFFGPGTRLTVL.